The 8 T cell receptor beta chains below all came from one sample that was sequenced in a study of shared clonotypes between healthy human individuals. Using immunoSEQ multiplex PCR, the repertoire was profiled, and TCRdb retains in-frame clones only, with some absent. The sample yields roughly 1,500,000 clones, approximately 98.5% seen once. What was sequenced was naive CD4+ T cells sorted from blood. This sample's subset: CD45RA+ positively selected. Source of these receptors: a young man in good health.

The J gene is TRBJ2-4, the V gene TRBV6-5; the match to TRBD1 covers 10 bases. CDR3 length: 15 amino acids. The trim removed 5 bases at V and 6 bases at J, leaving 7 bases unmatched. Germline V lookup: CDR1 MNHEY, CDR2 SVGAGI. CDR3 sequence: CASSRPTGGGNIQYF. DNA for the CDR3: TGTGCCAGCAGTCGCCCGACAGGGGGCGGAAACATTCAGTACTTC.

The chain recombines TRBV6-4 with TRBJ2-1, with D possibly being TRBD2 (5 bases). Trimming took off 3 bases at V and 2 bases at J, with 14 bases between the two ends. Looked up from germline, CDR1 is MRHNA and CDR2 is SNTAGT. The CDR3 totals 16 residues. CDR3 bases: TGTGCCAGCAGTGATAACGAGGGATCACCCTACAATGAGCAGTTCTTC. It yields the protein CASSDNEGSPYNEQFF.

The V call is TRBV19, the J call TRBJ1-2; D is possibly TRBD1 (6 bases). The CDR3 sequence is 14 residues long. Germline V lookup: CDR1 LNHDA, CDR2 SQIVND (reference sequence). Trimming cost V 6 bases and J 0 bases, with 11 bases left between them. The CDR3 here is CASSGGGPNYGYTF. Written as DNA, the CDR3 is TGTGCCAGTAGCGGAGGGGGGCCTAACTATGGCTACACCTTC.

The chain links TRBV10-3 to TRBJ2-3; TRBD2 aligns across 7 bases. V trimming: 7 bases; J trimming: 4 bases; junction bases outside the gene matches: 11. Per germline, CDR1 ENHRY and CDR2 SYGVKD. The CDR3 contains 15 residues. CDR3 in DNA: TGTGCCATCAAATCTAGCGGTACCCCCCCAGATACGCAGTATTTT. Residues: CAIKSSGTPPDTQYF.

This rearrangement joins TRBV9 to TRBJ2-5; D gene ambiguous. The CDR3 is made up of 16 amino acids. Germline V gives CDR1 SGDLS, CDR2 YYNGEE. Trimming pared 0 bases from V and 2 bases from J, leaving 14 bases between. The CDR3 DNA reads as TGTGCCAGCAGCGTAGGCGCCCTGGACGGACAAGAGACCCAGTACTTC. Translation gives CASSVGALDGQETQYF.

Note on this clone: Distinct nucleotide sequences in the sample also encode this CDR3. The rearrangement uses TRBV9 and TRBJ1-1; D is ambiguous. Germline assignment: CDR1 SGDLS and CDR2 YYNGEE. The CDR3 runs 14 residues. The V and J ends lost 0 bases and 1 base respectively, with 7 bases between them. In DNA, the CDR3 is TGTGCCAGCAGCGTAGTCGGCGCGAACACTGAAGCTTTCTTT. As protein: CASSVVGANTEAFF.

V is TRBV7-9 and J is TRBJ1-2; D is possibly TRBD1 (5 bases). Germline V gene lookup returns CDR1 SEHNR and CDR2 FQNEAQ (reference sequence). The CDR3 extends over 14 amino acids. V lost 0 bases and J 6 bases, leaving 11 bases between the germline ends. CDR3 DNA: TGTGCCAGCAGCTTAGCAGGGTTAGGGGATGGCTACACCTTC. It is translated as CASSLAGLGDGYTF.

The chain recombines TRBV5-1 with TRBJ2-7, with TRBD1 matching over 8 bases. Germline loops: CDR1 SGHRS, CDR2 YFSETQ. The CDR3 sequence is 15 residues long. V was pared by 4 bases and J by 2 bases, with 8 bases of the junction left unmatched. CDR3 nucleotides: TGCGCCAGCAGCCCTCGGGACAGGACGACCTACGAGCAGTACTTC. It is translated as CASSPRDRTTYEQYF.